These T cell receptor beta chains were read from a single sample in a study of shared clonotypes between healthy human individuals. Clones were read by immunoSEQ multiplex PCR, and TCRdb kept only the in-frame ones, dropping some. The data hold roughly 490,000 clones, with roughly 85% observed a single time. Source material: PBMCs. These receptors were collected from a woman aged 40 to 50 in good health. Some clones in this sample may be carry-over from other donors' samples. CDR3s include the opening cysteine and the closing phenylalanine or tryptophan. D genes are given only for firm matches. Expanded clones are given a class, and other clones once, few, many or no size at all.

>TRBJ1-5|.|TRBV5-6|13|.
TGTGCCAGCAGCTTGGCGCCCGATCAGCCCCAGCATTTT
CASSLAPDQPQHF
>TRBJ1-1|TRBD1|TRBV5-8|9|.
TGTGCCAGCAGCGACAGGGCGTTCTTT
CASSDRAFF
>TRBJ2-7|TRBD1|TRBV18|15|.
TGTGCCAGCTCACCATCTTCAGGGGGCTCCTACGAGCAGTACTTC
CASSPSSGGSYEQYF
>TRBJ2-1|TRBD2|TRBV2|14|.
TGTGCCAGCAGTGAGCTAGCGGGAGTCAATGAGCAGTTCTTC
CASSELAGVNEQFF
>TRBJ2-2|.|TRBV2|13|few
TGTGCCAGCAGCGGCGACAGCTCCGGGGAGCTGTTTTTT
CASSGDSSGELFF
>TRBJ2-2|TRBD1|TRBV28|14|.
TGTGCCAGCTTGACAGGGATGAACACCGGGGAGCTGTTTTTT
CASLTGMNTGELFF
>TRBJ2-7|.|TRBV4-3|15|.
TGCGCCAGCAGCCAAGATCCACAGGGACCCTACGAGCAGTACTTC
CASSQDPQGPYEQYF
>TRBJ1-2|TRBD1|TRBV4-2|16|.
TGTGCCAGCAGCCTTCGACAGGGCCCACATAACTATGGCTACACCTTC
CASSLRQGPHNYGYTF
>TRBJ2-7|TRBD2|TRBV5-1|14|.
TGCGCCAGCAGCTTAGCGGGAGGGCCCCACGAGCAGTACTTC
CASSLAGGPHEQYF
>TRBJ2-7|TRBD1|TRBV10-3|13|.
TGTGCCACCTCCGGGACAGGGAATTACGAGCAGTACTTC
CATSGTGNYEQYF
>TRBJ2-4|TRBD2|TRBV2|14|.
TGTGCCAGCAGTCCCGGGGGGGGTGTAAACATTCAGTACTTC
CASSPGGGVNIQYF
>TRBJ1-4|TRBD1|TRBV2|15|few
TGTGCCAGCAGTCCTATGACAGGGATGGGTGAAAAACTGTTTTTT
CASSPMTGMGEKLFF
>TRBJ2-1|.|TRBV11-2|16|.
TGTGCCAGCAGCTTAGACCCACGGACTACCTACAATGAGCAGTTCTTC
CASSLDPRTTYNEQFF
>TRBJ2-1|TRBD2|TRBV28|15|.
TGTGCCAGCAGTTTGCCGGGACTAGCGGACAATGAGCAGTTCTTC
CASSLPGLADNEQFF
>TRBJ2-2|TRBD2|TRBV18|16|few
TGTGCCAGCTCACGTGAGCGGGAGGGCCTCACCGGGGAGCTGTTTTTT
CASSREREGLTGELFF
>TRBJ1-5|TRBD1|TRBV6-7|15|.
TGTGCCAGCAGTCTACCTGGACAGGGAGATCAGCCCCAGCATTTT
CASSLPGQGDQPQHF
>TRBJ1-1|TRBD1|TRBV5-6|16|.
TGTGCCAGCAGAGCCGGGACAGGGGGTTTGAACACTGAAGCTTTCTTT
CASRAGTGGLNTEAFF
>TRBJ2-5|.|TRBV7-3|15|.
TGTGCCAGCAGCACGACAGGGACTCAGCGGGAGACCCAGTACTTC
CASSTTGTQRETQYF
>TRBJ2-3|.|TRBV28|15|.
TGTGCCAGCAGATCCCCGGGGAGGGGGACAGATACGCAGTATTTT
CASRSPGRGTDTQYF
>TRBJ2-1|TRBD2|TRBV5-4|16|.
TGTGCCAGCAGCGCCGTGAGTAGCGGGCAATACAATGAGCAGTTCTTC
CASSAVSSGQYNEQFF
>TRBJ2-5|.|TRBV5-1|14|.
TGCGCCAGCAGCTTTAGTCACCTACAAGAGACCCAGTACTTC
CASSFSHLQETQYF
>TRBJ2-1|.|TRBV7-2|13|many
TGTGCCAGCAGCTTCGTCCCCTTGGATGAGCAGTTCTTC
CASSFVPLDEQFF
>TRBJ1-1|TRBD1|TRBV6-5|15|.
TGTGCCAGCAGTACCCCCAGGGGGGGGTCGGCTGAAGCTTTCTTT
CASSTPRGGSAEAFF
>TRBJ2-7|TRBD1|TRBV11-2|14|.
TGTGCCAGCAGCCGTGACAGGGAAATGGACGAGCAGTACTTC
CASSRDREMDEQYF
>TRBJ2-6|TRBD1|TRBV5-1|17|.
TGCGCCAGCAGCGTACAGGGACAGGTGGCCGGGGCCAACGTCCTGACTTTC
CASSVQGQVAGANVLTF
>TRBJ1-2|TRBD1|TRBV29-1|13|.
TGCAGCGTTTGGACAGGGGGAAACTATGGTTACACCTTC
CSVWTGGNYGYTF
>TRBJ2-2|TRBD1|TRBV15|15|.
TGTGCCACCAGCAGAGGACAGGGGGCGACCGGGGAGCTGTTTTTT
CATSRGQGATGELFF
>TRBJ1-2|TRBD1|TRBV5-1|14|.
TGCGCCAGCACGCGGACAGGGTCGGACTATGGCTACACCTTC
CASTRTGSDYGYTF
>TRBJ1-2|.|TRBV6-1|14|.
TGTGCCAGCAGTGCGGGGTGGGCTAACTATGGCTACACCTTC
CASSAGWANYGYTF
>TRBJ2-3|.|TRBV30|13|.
TGTGCCTGGAGTGGTGGAGGGACAGATACGCAGTATTTT
CAWSGGGTDTQYF
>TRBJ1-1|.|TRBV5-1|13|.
TGCGCCAGCAGCTACGAGGGGAACACTGAAGCTTTCTTT
CASSYEGNTEAFF
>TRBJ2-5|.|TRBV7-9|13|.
TGTGCCAGCAGCTTAGGACGGGGGGAGACCCAGTACTTC
CASSLGRGETQYF
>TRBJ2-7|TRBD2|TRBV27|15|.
TGTGCCAGCAGTTTACTAGCGGGAGGTCCCTACGAGCAGTACTTC
CASSLLAGGPYEQYF
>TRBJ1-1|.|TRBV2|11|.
TGTGCCAGCAATATATACACTGAAGCTTTCTTT
CASNIYTEAFF
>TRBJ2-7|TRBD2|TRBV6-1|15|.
TGTGCCAGTAGACAGGTACTAGCGGGAGGGAACGAGCAGTACTTC
CASRQVLAGGNEQYF
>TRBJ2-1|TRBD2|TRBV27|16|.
TGTGCCAGCAGTCAGGCCAGCGGGACCACCATGGGTGAGCAGTTCTTC
CASSQASGTTMGEQFF
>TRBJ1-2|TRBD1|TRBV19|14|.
TGTGCCAGTAGGCCCGCCGGGACAGGCTATGGCTACACCTTC
CASRPAGTGYGYTF
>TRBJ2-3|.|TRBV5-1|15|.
TGCGCCAGCACCCTCGGGGGAGGAAGCACAGATACGCAGTATTTT
CASTLGGGSTDTQYF
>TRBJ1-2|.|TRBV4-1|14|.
TGCGCCAGCAGCCAGGTTTCAAACAACTATGGCTACACCTTC
CASSQVSNNYGYTF
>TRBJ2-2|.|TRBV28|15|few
TGTGCCAGCAGTCGGATCCGGGACACCGCCGGGGAGCTGTTTTTT
CASSRIRDTAGELFF
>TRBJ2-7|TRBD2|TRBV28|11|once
TGTGCCACGGGGGGGAGCCACGAGCAGTACTTC
CATGGSHEQYF
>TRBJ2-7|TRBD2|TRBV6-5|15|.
TGTGCCAGCAGTTACGCGGGAGGGCCGGGCTACGAGCAGTACTTC
CASSYAGGPGYEQYF
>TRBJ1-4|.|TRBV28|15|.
TGTGCCAGCAGTTTTGTGATGGGGGCGTTGGAAAAACTGTTTTTT
CASSFVMGALEKLFF
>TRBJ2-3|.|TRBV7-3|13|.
TGTGCCAGCAGCCCGCCTTCAGTAGATACGCAGTATTTT
CASSPPSVDTQYF
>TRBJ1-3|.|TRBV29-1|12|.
TGCAGCGTTGAATTTGGGGGAAACACCATATATTTT
CSVEFGGNTIYF
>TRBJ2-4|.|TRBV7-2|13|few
TGTGCCAGCAGCTTAGCGGGACTGGGCATTCAGTACTTC
CASSLAGLGIQYF
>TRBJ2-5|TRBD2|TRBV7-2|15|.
TGTGCCAGCAGCCCCCTCGGGACTAGCCAAGAGACCCAGTACTTC
CASSPLGTSQETQYF
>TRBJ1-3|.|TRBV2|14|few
TGTGCCAGCAGGGACCTTACGGCTGGAAACACCATATATTTT
CASRDLTAGNTIYF
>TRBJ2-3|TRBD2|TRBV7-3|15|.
TGTGCCAGCAGACTCCAAGCGGGGGGCACAGATACGCAGTATTTT
CASRLQAGGTDTQYF
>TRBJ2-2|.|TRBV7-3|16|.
TGTGCCAGCAGCTTAAGTTGGACATCGAACACCGGGGAGCTGTTTTTT
CASSLSWTSNTGELFF